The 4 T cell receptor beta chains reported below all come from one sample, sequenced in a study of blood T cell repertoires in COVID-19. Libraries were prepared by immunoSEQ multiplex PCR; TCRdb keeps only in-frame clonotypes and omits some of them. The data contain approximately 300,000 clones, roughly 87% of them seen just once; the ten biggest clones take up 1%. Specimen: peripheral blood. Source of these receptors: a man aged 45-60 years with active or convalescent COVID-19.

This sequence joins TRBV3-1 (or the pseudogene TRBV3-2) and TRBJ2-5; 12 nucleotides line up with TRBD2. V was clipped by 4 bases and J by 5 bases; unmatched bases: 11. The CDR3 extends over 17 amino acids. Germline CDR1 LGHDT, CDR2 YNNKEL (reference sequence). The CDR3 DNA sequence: TGTGCCAGCAGCCTAGCAGGGGCTAGCGGGGGGGCTGAGACCCAGTACTTC. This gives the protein CASSLAGASGGAETQYF.

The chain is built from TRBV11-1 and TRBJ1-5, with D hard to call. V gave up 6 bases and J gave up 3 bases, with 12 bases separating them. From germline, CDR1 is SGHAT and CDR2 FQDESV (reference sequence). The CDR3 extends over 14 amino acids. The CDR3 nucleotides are TGTGCCAGCAGTCAAGGCGGCAACAATCAGCCCCAGCATTTT. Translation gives CASSQGGNNQPQHF.

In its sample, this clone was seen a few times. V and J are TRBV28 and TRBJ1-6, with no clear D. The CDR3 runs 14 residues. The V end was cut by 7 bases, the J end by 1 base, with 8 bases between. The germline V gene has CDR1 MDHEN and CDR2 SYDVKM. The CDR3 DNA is TGTGCCAGCATCCACAGTTCCTATAATTCACCCCTCCACTTT. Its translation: CASIHSSYNSPLHF. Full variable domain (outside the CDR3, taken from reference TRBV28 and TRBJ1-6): DVKVTQSSRYLVKRTGEKVFLECVQDMDHENMFWYRQDPGLGLRLIYFSYDVKMKEKGDIPEGYSVSREKKERFSLILESASTNQTSMYLCASIHSSYNSPLHFGNGTRLTVT.

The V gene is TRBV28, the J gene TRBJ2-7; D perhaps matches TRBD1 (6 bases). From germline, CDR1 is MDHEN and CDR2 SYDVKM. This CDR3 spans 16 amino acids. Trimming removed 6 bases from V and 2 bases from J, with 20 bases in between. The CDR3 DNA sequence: TGTGCCAGCAGCCCCGAAATCGACAGGAACACCTACGAGCAGTACTTC. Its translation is CASSPEIDRNTYEQYF.